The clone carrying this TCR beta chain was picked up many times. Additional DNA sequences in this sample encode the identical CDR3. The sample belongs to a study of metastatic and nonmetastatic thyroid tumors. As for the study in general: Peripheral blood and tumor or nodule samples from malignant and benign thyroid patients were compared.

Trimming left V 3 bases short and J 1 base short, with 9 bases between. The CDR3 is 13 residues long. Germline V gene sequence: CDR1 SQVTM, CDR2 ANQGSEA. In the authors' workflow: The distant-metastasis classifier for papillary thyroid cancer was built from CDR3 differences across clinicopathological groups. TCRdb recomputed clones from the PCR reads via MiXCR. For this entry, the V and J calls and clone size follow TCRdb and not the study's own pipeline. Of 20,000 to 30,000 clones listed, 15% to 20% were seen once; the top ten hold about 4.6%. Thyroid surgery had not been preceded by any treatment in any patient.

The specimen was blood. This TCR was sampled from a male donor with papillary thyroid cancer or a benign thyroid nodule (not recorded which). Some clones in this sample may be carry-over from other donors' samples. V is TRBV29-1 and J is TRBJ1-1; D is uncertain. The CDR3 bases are TGCAGCGTTGAGCAGAATCCGAACACTGAAGCTTTCTTT. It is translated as CSVEQNPNTEAFF.